The T cell receptor (beta chain) described here comes from a study of OX40 agonist ivuxolimab in advanced cancers. Findings of the study overall: Circulating CD4+ and CD8+ T cells showed clonal expansion by week 6 at 0.1 to 3.0 mg/kg.

This CDR3 region has 14 residues. In germline, CDR1 is LNHDA, CDR2 SQIVND (reference sequence). V shed 7 bases and J 7 bases; nucleotides not matched to a gene: 8. In the case of this clone: Its antigen is as yet unknown.

Libraries were prepared by immunoSEQ multiplex PCR; TCRdb keeps only in-frame clonotypes and omits some of them. Of tens of thousands of clones in the sample, around 88% were seen once. V usage is TRBV19 and J usage is TRBJ1-3; 9 bases agree with TRBD1. This receptor was obtained from an adult with an advanced solid tumor such as melanoma, head and neck, liver or kidney cancer. The sample consisted of CD4+ or CD8+ T cells sorted from blood, taken in a trial of the OX40 agonist ivuxolimab. Here the CDR3 reads CASTGDRVYNTIYF. CDR3 coding DNA: TGTGCCAGTACTGGGGACAGGGTATACAACACCATATATTTT.